A single sample is the source of the 21 T cell receptor beta chains below, sequenced in a study of T cells expressing NK-cell markers. Following a re-call of the 5' RACE reads, TCRdb has one entry per CDR3 protein and lacks DNA. In total, the table holds hundreds of thousands of distinct CDR3 sequences. Sequencing was done on a sample of blood T cells: a sorted CD56 or NKG2C T cell subset, CD4+ or CD8+ T cells, or bulk PBMC T cells (not recorded which). The receptors come from a man aged 18 to 69 in good health.

This chain connects TRBV5-1 to TRBJ2-5; the D call of TRBD2 rests on TCRdb alone, since no DNA is present to check it. There are 15 residues in the CDR3. The germline V gene encodes CDR1 SGHRS and CDR2 YFSETQ. The CDR3 region is CASSREPGSQETQYF.

The rearrangement joins TRBV11-2 to TRBJ1-4; TCRdb returns TRBD1, unconfirmable since there is no DNA. This CDR3 is 14 amino acids long. The germline V gene encodes CDR1 SGHAT and CDR2 FQNNGV. The CDR3 is CASSLSGIGEKLFF. Using reference TRBV11-2 and TRBJ1-4 for the parts outside the CDR3, the full variable domain is EAGVAQSPRYKIIEKRQSVAFWCNPISGHATLYWYQQILGQGPKLLIQFQNNGVVDDSQLPKDRFSAERLKGVDSTLKIQPAKLEDSAVYLCASSLSGIGEKLFFGSGTQLSVL.

The chain carries TRBV12-3 or TRBV12-4 and TRBJ1-3; TCRdb picks TRBD1, but there is no DNA to check that call. The CDR3 has 14 residues. The CDR3 loop reads CASSPWTGGNTIYF.

This chain connects TRBV18 to TRBJ2-1; without DNA, the TCRdb call of TRBD2 cannot be checked. The V gene's germline CDR1 is KGHSH and CDR2 LQKENI. The CDR3 has 16 amino acids. The CDR3 spells CASSPIGGESYNEQFF.

The chain recombines TRBV3-1 with TRBJ2-5; as DNA is missing, the TRBD2 call by TCRdb cannot be tested. The CDR3 loop spans 16 amino acids. The germline V gene has CDR1 LGHDT and CDR2 YNNKEL (reference sequence). CDR3 protein: CASSPRRLAGQETQYF.

The chain uses TRBV5-4 and TRBJ2-3; no DNA is available, so the TRBD1 call from TCRdb remains unchecked. CDR1 SGHNT and CDR2 YYREEE come from the germline V gene (reference sequence). The CDR3 runs to 16 residues. The CDR3 sequence is CASSLAAGGASDTQYF.

The chain recombines TRBV15 with TRBJ1-1; there is no DNA to check the TCRdb D call of TRBD1. The CDR3 totals 15 residues. CDR1 and CDR2 (germline): LNHNV, YYDKDF (reference sequence). The CDR3 protein is CATSRQGQGVTEAFF.

The chain employs TRBV6-4 and TRBJ2-3; TCRdb picks TRBD1, but there is no DNA to check that call. There are 15 residues in the CDR3. The germline gives CDR1 MRHNA, CDR2 SNTAGT. CDR3 sequence reads: CASSAVDRVSDTQYF.

CDR3 sequence reads: CSAPGTQANYGYTF. This chain joins TRBV20-1 and TRBJ1-2; the D call from TCRdb, TRBD1, cannot be confirmed without DNA. The CDR3 is made up of 14 amino acids. The germline CDR1 and CDR2 sequences are DFQATT and SNEGSKA (reference sequence).

The chain uses TRBV6-1 and TRBJ2-4. This CDR3 is built from 15 residues. Germline V gives CDR1 MNHNS, CDR2 SASEGT. CDR3 sequence: CASSSLGLAKNIQYF.

The chain joins TRBV28 to TRBJ1-2; the D gene TCRdb calls, TRBD1, cannot be checked with no DNA. The germline CDR1 and CDR2 sequences are MDHEN and SYDVKM. The CDR3 loop spans 14 amino acids. The CDR3 is CASSSPLRIYGYTF.

The chain links TRBV5-1 to TRBJ2-3. This CDR3 has 17 amino acids. Germline assignment: CDR1 SGHRS and CDR2 YFSETQ. This CDR3 reads CASSFSLLRKGTDTQYF. The whole variable domain, filled in from reference TRBV5-1 and TRBJ2-3, reads KAGVTQTPRYLIKTRGQQVTLSCSPISGHRSVSWYQQTPGQGLQFLFEYFSETQRNKGNFPGRFSGRQFSNSRSEMNVSTLELGDSALYLCASSFSLLRKGTDTQYFGPGTRLTVL.

The V and J genes are TRBV6-1 and TRBJ2-2. The germline V gene encodes CDR1 MNHNS and CDR2 SASEGT. The CDR3 runs 14 residues. CDR3: CASSPYTRAGELFF.

This rearrangement joins TRBV4-2 to TRBJ2-3; absent DNA, TCRdb's TRBD2 call cannot be checked. Germline V gene lookup returns CDR1 LGHNA and CDR2 YNFKEQ. The CDR3 consists of 17 residues. CDR3 protein: CASSQGLAGANTDTQYF.

V is TRBV11-2 and J is TRBJ2-6; absent DNA, TCRdb's TRBD1 call cannot be checked. The CDR3 contains 18 residues. CDR1 and CDR2 (germline): SGHAT, FQNNGV. This CDR3 is CASSLRGQLLTGANVLTF. Based on the CDR3 plus reference TRBV11-2 and TRBJ2-6, the full variable domain is EAGVAQSPRYKIIEKRQSVAFWCNPISGHATLYWYQQILGQGPKLLIQFQNNGVVDDSQLPKDRFSAERLKGVDSTLKIQPAKLEDSAVYLCASSLRGQLLTGANVLTFGAGSRLTVL.

The chain joins TRBV11-2 to TRBJ1-1; TCRdb's D gene call, TRBD1, goes unchecked for lack of DNA. This CDR3 comprises 15 residues. Germline CDR1 SGHAT, CDR2 FQNNGV. The CDR3 sequence is CASSLGGSGSREAFF.

The gene calls are TRBV5-5 and TRBJ2-5; the D call from TCRdb, TRBD2, cannot be confirmed without DNA. Germline CDR1 reads SGHKS; CDR2 reads YYEKEE (reference sequence). This CDR3 is built from 14 residues. The CDR3 sequence is CASSGGLVQETQYF.

This sequence joins TRBV18 and TRBJ2-3; TCRdb's D gene call, TRBD1, goes unchecked for lack of DNA. Germline-derived CDR1 and CDR2 are KGHSH and LQKENI. The CDR3 runs to 16 residues. This chain's CDR3 is CASSPRGTGVTDTQYF.

The chain couples TRBV5-1 to TRBJ2-2; checking the TCRdb D call of TRBD1 is not possible without DNA. The CDR3 contains 17 residues. Germline V CDR1 and CDR2: SGHRS, YFSETQ. CDR3 residues: CASSLGQGALYTGELFF.

Here the CDR3 reads CASSSAGASVDEQFF. J is TRBJ2-1 and V is TRBV27; TCRdb's assignment of TRBD1 cannot be checked, as there is no DNA. The CDR3 loop spans 15 amino acids. Germline CDR1 is MNHEY and CDR2 is SMNVEV (reference sequence).

Here the CDR3 reads CASSVEPSGGTDTQYF. This chain links TRBV9 with TRBJ2-3; TCRdb designates TRBD2, a call that cannot be tested without DNA. The CDR3 consists of 16 residues. Looked up from germline, CDR1 is SGDLS and CDR2 is YYNGEE.